A single sample gave rise to the 18 T cell receptor beta chains below, sequenced in a study of monozygotic twins with inflammatory bowel disease. One entry per CDR3 protein, without DNA, is what TCRdb gives after re-calling the 5' RACE reads. With approximately 330,000 distinct CDR3 sequences in the sample, the ten largest clones hold around 2%. The specimen sequenced was blood. These receptors all stem from a human donor with ulcerative colitis or Crohn's disease, or a healthy co-twin of an affected twin (not recorded which).

The chain is built from TRBV20-1 and TRBJ2-5. Germline-derived CDR1 and CDR2 are DFQATT and SNEGSKA (reference sequence). The CDR3 extends over 11 amino acids. The CDR3 reads CSASAGETQYF.

The V gene is TRBV7-2, the J gene TRBJ2-7; TCRdb calls TRBD2, which cannot be checked without DNA. This CDR3 spans 14 amino acids. The germline V gene encodes CDR1 SGHTA and CDR2 FQGNSA. The CDR3 spells CASSLSGPAGEQYF.

This chain's CDR3 is CAILRHNSPLHF. The rearrangement joins TRBV21-1 to TRBJ1-6. TRBV21-1 is shown as a pseudogene. This CDR3 comprises 12 residues.

The rearrangement links TRBV11-2 to TRBJ2-4; TCRdb proposes TRBD1, but this gene call is untestable without DNA. Germline V gene sequence: CDR1 SGHAT, CDR2 FQNNGV. This CDR3 region has 17 residues. CDR3: CASSLARQGPRGNIQYF.

This sequence joins TRBV20-1 and TRBJ2-7; TCRdb reports TRBD1, a call that lacks DNA to check it against. CDR3 length equals 17 residues. Germline CDR1 DFQATT, CDR2 SNEGSKA (reference sequence). CDR3 sequence reads: CSAAQPGQGLGTYEQYF.

This chain links TRBV7-2 with TRBJ2-7; TCRdb designates TRBD2, a call that cannot be tested without DNA. The germline V gene encodes CDR1 SGHTA and CDR2 FQGNSA. This CDR3 is built from 14 residues. This chain's CDR3 is CASSLRGLGYEQYF.

The chain links TRBV20-1 to TRBJ2-3; lacking DNA, the TRBD1 call made by TCRdb goes unchecked. The CDR3 has 15 amino acids. CDR1 is DFQATT, CDR2 SNEGSKA, per germline (reference sequence). The CDR3: CSANLKQGNTDTQYF.

The chain couples TRBV19 to TRBJ2-1; as DNA is missing, the TRBD2 call by TCRdb cannot be tested. Looked up from germline, CDR1 is LNHDA and CDR2 is SQIVND (reference sequence). The CDR3 sequence is 14 residues long. This CDR3 is CASSGGGLHNEQFF.

This rearrangement joins TRBV10-3 to TRBJ2-2; the D gene TCRdb calls, TRBD2, cannot be checked with no DNA. Per the germline V gene, CDR1 is ENHRY and CDR2 is SYGVKD. The CDR3 runs to 18 residues. The CDR3 spells CAIRLAGDPRRGTGELFF.

The chain joins TRBV19 to TRBJ2-7; TCRdb's D call, TRBD2, is unchecked because there is no DNA. CDR1 and CDR2 (germline): LNHDA, SQIVND (reference sequence). The CDR3 sequence is 15 residues long. The CDR3 spells CASSIEAGNSYEQYF. The variable domain in full, with the rest retrieved from reference TRBV19 and TRBJ2-7, is DGGITQSPKYLFRKEGQNVTLSCEQNLNHDAMYWYRQDPGQGLRLIYYSQIVNDFQKGDIAEGYSVSREKKESFPLTVTSAQKNPTAFYLCASSIEAGNSYEQYFGPGTRLTVT.

The V gene is TRBV29-1, the J gene TRBJ1-5. The CDR3 extends over 13 amino acids. Germline values: CDR1 SQVTM, CDR2 ANQGSEA. The CDR3 loop reads CSVELSSNQPQHF.

This rearrangement joins TRBV6-5 to TRBJ2-1; TCRdb selects TRBD1, and the lack of DNA leaves this call unchecked. CDR1 is MNHEY and CDR2 is SVGAGI in the germline V gene. CDR3 size: 17 residues. The CDR3: CASSYSAGQASYNEQFF.

The V and J genes are TRBV5-1 and TRBJ2-5. The CDR3 extends over 13 amino acids. The germline V gene encodes CDR1 SGHRS and CDR2 YFSETQ. The CDR3 sequence: CASSLALQGTQYF.

The chain combines TRBV29-1 with TRBJ2-3. The CDR3 runs 14 residues. Germline CDR1 and CDR2: SQVTM and ANQGSEA. CDR3 in amino acids: CSVRLSLGTDTQYF.

This chain uses TRBV12-3 or TRBV12-4 with TRBJ2-7; TCRdb returns TRBD2, unconfirmable since there is no DNA. This CDR3 is built from 14 residues. Here the CDR3 reads CASSPSGGFYEQYF.

The chain carries TRBV3-1 and TRBJ2-7; the D call of TRBD1 rests on TCRdb alone, since no DNA is present to check it. Per germline, CDR1 LGHDT and CDR2 YNNKEL (reference sequence). The CDR3 contains 15 residues. CDR3: CASSLRQGVQDKQYF.

The chain uses TRBV6-5 and TRBJ2-3; as DNA is missing, the TRBD2 call by TCRdb cannot be tested. Germline assignment: CDR1 MNHEY and CDR2 SVGAGI. The CDR3 sequence is 13 residues long. The CDR3 sequence: CASSYDGGGPQYF.

The chain recombines TRBV12-5 with TRBJ2-7; checking the TCRdb D call of TRBD1 is not possible without DNA. The germline gives CDR1 LGHNT, CDR2 FRNRAP. The CDR3 is 14 amino acids. CDR3 residues: CASGNDRVSYEQYF.